This TCR beta chain was profiled in a study of cytomegalovirus exposure and HLA in healthy donors. This CDR3 comprises 18 residues. Germline CDR1 reads SGHDT; CDR2 reads YYEEEE. V gave up 3 bases and J gave up 3 bases, with 25 bases separating them. PCR amplification relied on 60 Vbeta primers (plus 13 Jbeta primers). Data came from immunoSEQ multiplex PCR; TCRdb stores just in-frame clones and leaves some out. The sample carries some 150,000 clones, about 59% recorded once. This clonotype was obtained from a man in his forties in good health and CMV-seronegative. The chain employs TRBV5-6 and TRBJ2-7, with D possibly matching TRBD1 (8 bases). Sequenced sample: PBMCs. The chain's CDR3 is CASSSQGAKSGIFYEQYF. The CDR3 DNA sequence: TGTGCCAGCAGCTCTCAGGGGGCGAAAAGCGGGATATTCTACGAGCAGTACTTC.